These T cell receptor beta chains were read from a single sample in a study of radiation and T cells in renal cell carcinoma. Some clones are missing from TCRdb's copy, which holds only in-frame ones; the method was immunoSEQ multiplex PCR. Of 15,000 or so clones in the sample, 58% were seen once. The material was tumor tissue, obtained from a patient whose treatment was nephrectomy without radiotherapy. These receptors came from a middle-aged man with renal cell carcinoma. Both conserved end residues are part of each CDR3. D genes are given only for firm matches. Clone size appears in some rows only: once, few, many, or a class for an expanded clone.

j_gene,d_gene,abundance,v_gene,CDR3aa,CDR3nt
TRBJ1-1,.,few,TRBV10-3,CAISDPPEGGTEAFF,TGTGCCATCAGTGATCCCCCAGAAGGGGGAACTGAAGCTTTCTTT
TRBJ2-1,TRBD2,.,TRBV5-4,CASSRQGAGAYNEQFF,TGTGCCAGCAGCCGCCAAGGAGCGGGGGCTTACAATGAGCAGTTCTTC
TRBJ1-5,.,few,TRBV7-2,CASSRSGGNQPQHF,TGTGCCAGCAGCCGGTCCGGGGGCAATCAGCCCCAGCATTTT
TRBJ2-7,.,.,TRBV6-5,CASSFLTGSYEQYF,TGTGCCAGCAGTTTCCTGACAGGATCTTACGAGCAGTACTTC
TRBJ1-1,TRBD1,.,TRBV5-4,CASSPGTVEAFF,TGTGCCAGCAGCCCCGGGACAGTTGAAGCTTTCTTT
TRBJ2-2,.,once,TRBV7-9,CASSLDSTGELFF,TGTGCCAGCAGCTTAGACAGTACCGGGGAGCTGTTTTTT
TRBJ2-7,.,few,TRBV6-1,CASSEDRGHSYEQYF,TGTGCCAGCAGTGAAGATCGGGGTCATTCCTACGAGCAGTACTTC
TRBJ1-6,.,.,TRBV7-2,CASSLGAGSSPLHF,TGTGCCAGCAGCTTAGGAGCTGGCAGCTCACCCCTCCACTTT
TRBJ2-7,TRBD2,.,TRBV5-1,CASSSLAGALREQYF,TGCGCCAGCAGCTCGCTAGCGGGGGCCCTTCGGGAGCAGTACTTC
TRBJ1-1,.,medium-sized,TRBV19,CASSIVEQGTEAFF,TGTGCCAGTAGTATAGTAGAGCAGGGCACTGAAGCTTTCTTT
TRBJ1-5,TRBD1,.,TRBV30,CAWSKRTGGNDQPQHF,TGTGCCTGGAGTAAACGTACAGGGGGGAACGATCAGCCCCAGCATTTT
TRBJ1-4,TRBD1,few,TRBV14,CASSPGQGRKLFF,TGTGCCAGCAGTCCAGGACAGGGCCGGAAACTGTTTTTT
TRBJ1-1,.,many,TRBV5-5,CASSLAWRVNTEAFF,TGTGCCAGCAGCTTGGCCTGGAGGGTGAACACTGAAGCTTTCTTT
TRBJ2-3,TRBD2,.,TRBV6-1,CASSEFGGAGGTDTQYF,TGTGCCAGCAGTGAATTCGGGGGGGCCGGGGGCACAGATACGCAGTATTTT
TRBJ1-2,.,.,TRBV5-6,CASSLAGNARRDYGYTF,TGTGCCAGCAGCTTGGCCGGGAACGCCCGGAGGGACTATGGCTACACCTTC
TRBJ2-5,TRBD2,.,TRBV7-9,CASSSREGQTQYF,TGTGCCAGCAGCTCACGGGAGGGTCAGACCCAGTACTTC
TRBJ2-3,.,.,TRBV5-4,CASSLGAKASSTDTQYF,TGTGCCAGCAGCTTGGGGGCTAAGGCCTCTAGCACAGATACGCAGTATTTT
TRBJ2-7,.,.,TRBV7-6,CASSLDSAEQYF,TGTGCCAGCAGCTTAGATTCGGCGGAGCAGTACTTC
TRBJ1-5,.,.,TRBV4-1,CASSQGTTNQPQHF,TGCGCCAGCAGCCAAGGGACCACCAATCAGCCCCAGCATTTT
TRBJ1-4,.,.,TRBV18,CASSWDQTTTNEKLFF,TGTGCCAGCTCATGGGACCAAACTACAACTAATGAAAAACTGTTTTTT
TRBJ1-5,.,once,TRBV7-6,CATSANSNQPQHF,TGTGCCACCTCGGCTAATAGCAATCAGCCCCAGCATTTT
TRBJ2-3,.,.,TRBV6-1,CASSVRTPGRDTQYF,TGTGCCAGCAGTGTTAGGACCCCGGGGCGGGATACGCAGTATTTT
TRBJ2-1,.,few,TRBV14,CASSQLHSGRRPFF,TGTGCCAGCAGCCAACTCCATTCGGGACGGCGCCCGTTCTTC
TRBJ2-4,.,.,TRBV5-1,CASSPGRTVAKNIQYF,TGCGCCAGCAGCCCGGGACGGACAGTAGCCAAAAACATTCAGTACTTC
TRBJ2-1,TRBD1,few,TRBV5-4,CASRSTGAGEQFF,TGTGCCAGCAGGTCAACAGGGGCAGGTGAGCAGTTCTTC
TRBJ2-6,.,once,TRBV7-3,CASSRGGGSGANVLTF,TGTGCCAGCAGTCGAGGAGGGGGCTCTGGGGCCAACGTCCTGACTTTC
TRBJ1-2,.,once,TRBV18,CASSPLATNYGYTF,TGTGCCAGCTCACCACTGGCCACTAACTATGGCTACACCTTC
TRBJ2-5,.,.,TRBV12-5,CASGAQGGPGTQYF,TGTGCTAGTGGTGCACAGGGGGGGCCGGGGACCCAGTACTTC
TRBJ1-2,.,few,TRBV20-1,CSGGPLYGYTF,TGCAGTGGCGGGCCCCTCTATGGCTACACCTTC
TRBJ1-2,TRBD1,.,TRBV9,CASSKTGQGSGYTF,TGTGCCAGCAGCAAAACTGGACAGGGTTCGGGCTACACCTTC
TRBJ1-4,.,few,TRBV4-2,CASSQDGIGATTNEKLFF,TGTGCCAGCAGCCAAGATGGGATTGGGGCGACAACTAATGAAAAACTGTTTTTT